Listed here are 8 T cell receptor beta chains from one sample, sequenced in a study of glioma-infiltrating T cells. The iRepertoire nested amplicon-rescue multiplex PCR amplified TCR alpha and beta CDR3s from RNA. TCRdb passed the multiplex PCR reads through MiXCR, listing each CDR3 protein once. The table has about 410,000 distinct CDR3 sequences, about two fifths seen once; the top ten hold approximately 12%. The material sequenced was glioma tissue, nonneoplastic brain tissue, or PBMCs (not recorded which). All receptors derive from a human donor with low-grade glioma or glioblastoma, undergoing nonglioma brain surgery, or in good health (not recorded which).

V and J are TRBV4-2 and TRBJ1-5; a possible D gene is TRBD1 (6 bases). The CDR3 sequence is 16 residues long. Germline V CDR1 and CDR2: LGHNA, YNFKEQ. Trimming took off 4 bases at V and 3 bases at J, with 16 bases between the two ends. This chain's CDR3 is CASSPGQSKANQPQHF. The CDR3 DNA reads as TGTGCCAGCAGCCCCGGACAGTCGAAGGCCAATCAGCCCCAGCATTTT.

Turning to this clonotype: The junction departs from germline at one end; a sequencing error may be responsible. The chain couples TRBV7-2 to TRBJ1-1, with 9 bases lining up with TRBD1. Germline CDR1 SGHTA, CDR2 FQGNSA. There are 16 residues in the CDR3. CDR3 nucleotide sequence: TGTGCCAGCAGCTTAGCGGGGACAGGGAGGAACACTGAAGCTTCCTTT. Its translation is CASSLAGTGRNTEASF. The complete variable domain, with remaining parts taken from reference TRBV7-2 and TRBJ1-1, reads GAGVSQSPSNKVTEKGKDVELRCDPISGHTALYWYRQSLGQGLEFLIYFQGNSAPDKSGLPSDRFSAERTGGSVSTLTIQRTQQEDSAVYLCASSLAGTGRNTEASFGQGTRLTVV.

This rearrangement joins TRBV18 to TRBJ1-5; D gene ambiguous. Trimming cost V 4 bases and J 3 bases, with 10 bases left between them. Germline V lookup: CDR1 KGHSH, CDR2 LQKENI. The CDR3 runs to 14 residues. The chain's CDR3 is CASSLTDNNQPQHF. For the CDR3, the DNA is TGTGCCAGCTCACTTACAGATAACAATCAGCCCCAGCATTTT.

The sample holds a few counts of this clonotype. The chain carries TRBV19 and TRBJ1-2; possible D gene TRBD1, 5 bases. In germline, CDR1 is LNHDA, CDR2 SQIVND (reference sequence). V lost 6 bases and J 2 bases, leaving 19 bases between the germline ends. The CDR3 has 16 amino acids. The CDR3 is CASSLQGPKLNYGYTF. DNA of the CDR3: TGTGCCAGTAGCCTCCAGGGACCCAAACTAAACTATGGCTACACCTTC.

The V gene is TRBV28, the J gene TRBJ2-7, with 8 positions matching TRBD2. V trimming: 4 bases; J trimming: 1 base; junction bases outside the gene matches: 9. The germline gives CDR1 MDHEN, CDR2 SYDVKM. The CDR3 consists of 16 residues. Written as DNA, the CDR3 is TGTGCCAGCAGTTCTGGCGCGGGGGGCGCGTCCTACGAGCAGTACTTC. Its protein is CASSSGAGGASYEQYF. The complete variable domain, with remaining parts taken from reference TRBV28 and TRBJ2-7, reads DVKVTQSSRYLVKRTGEKVFLECVQDMDHENMFWYRQDPGLGLRLIYFSYDVKMKEKGDIPEGYSVSREKKERFSLILESASTNQTSMYLCASSSGAGGASYEQYFGPGTRLTVT.

The chain combines TRBV28 with TRBJ2-5; D is possibly TRBD2 (6 bases). The V and J ends lost 6 bases and 5 bases respectively, with 13 bases between them. The CDR3 sequence is 13 residues long. Germline values: CDR1 MDHEN, CDR2 SYDVKM. The CDR3 nucleotides read TGTGCCAGCAGCAATATAGGGAGGGAGACCCAGTACTTC. Translated: CASSNIGRETQYF.

This sequence joins TRBV27 and TRBJ2-7; the match to TRBD2 covers 8 bases. Germline values: CDR1 MNHEY, CDR2 SMNVEV (reference sequence). The trim removed 5 bases at V and 5 bases at J, leaving 20 bases unmatched. The CDR3 runs to 18 residues. This chain's CDR3 is CASSPPGSGSQPKDEQYF. The CDR3 nucleotides are TGTGCCAGCAGTCCCCCGGGGAGCGGGAGTCAACCTAAGGACGAGCAGTACTTC.

V usage is TRBV19 and J usage is TRBJ2-1; no reliable D call. V was shortened by 6 bases and J by 1 base, with 10 bases between the two germline ends. The CDR3 is 14 amino acids. Germline V gene sequence: CDR1 LNHDA, CDR2 SQIVND (reference sequence). In DNA, the CDR3 is TGTGCCAGTAGAGAGTCTGTGTCCTACAATGAGCAGTTCTTC. It specifies CASRESVSYNEQFF.